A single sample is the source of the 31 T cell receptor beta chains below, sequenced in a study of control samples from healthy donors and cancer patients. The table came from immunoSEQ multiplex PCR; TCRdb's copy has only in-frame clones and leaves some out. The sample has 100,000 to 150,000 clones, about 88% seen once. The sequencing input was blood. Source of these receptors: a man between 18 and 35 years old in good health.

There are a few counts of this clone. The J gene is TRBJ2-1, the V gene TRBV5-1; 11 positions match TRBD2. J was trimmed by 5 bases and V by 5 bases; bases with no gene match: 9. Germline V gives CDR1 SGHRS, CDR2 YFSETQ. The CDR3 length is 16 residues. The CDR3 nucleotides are TGCGCCAGCAGTCAAAATTCGGGACTAGCGGACAATGAGCAGTTCTTC. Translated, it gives CASSQNSGLADNEQFF.

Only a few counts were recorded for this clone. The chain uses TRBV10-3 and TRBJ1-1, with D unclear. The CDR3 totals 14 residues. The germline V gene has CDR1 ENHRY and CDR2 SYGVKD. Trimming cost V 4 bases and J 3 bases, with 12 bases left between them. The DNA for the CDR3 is TGTGCCATCAGTGGGAAGGGAGTAGACACTGAAGCTTTCTTT. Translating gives CAISGKGVDTEAFF.

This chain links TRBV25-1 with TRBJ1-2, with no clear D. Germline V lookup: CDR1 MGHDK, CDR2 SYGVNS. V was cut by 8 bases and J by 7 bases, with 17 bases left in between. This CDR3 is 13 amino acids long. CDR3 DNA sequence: TGTGCCAGCGGGCCGGAATGGGGAGGTGGCTACACCTTC. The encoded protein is CASGPEWGGGYTF.

CDR3 sequence reads: CATSRDRRPNNEQFF. The CDR3 bases are TGTGCCACCAGCAGAGATAGGCGGCCCAACAATGAGCAGTTCTTC. The genes are TRBV15 and TRBJ2-1, with unresolved D. In germline, CDR1 is LNHNV, CDR2 YYDKDF (reference sequence). The CDR3 extends over 15 amino acids. V lost 0 bases and J lost 5, with 11 bases in between.

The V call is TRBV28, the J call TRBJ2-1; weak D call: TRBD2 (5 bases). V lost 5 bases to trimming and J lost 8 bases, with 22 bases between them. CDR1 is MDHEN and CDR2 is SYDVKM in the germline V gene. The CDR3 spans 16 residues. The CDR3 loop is CASSTTPSTGLYEQFF. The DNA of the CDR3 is TGTGCCAGCAGTACAACTCCTAGCACCGGGTTATATGAGCAGTTCTTC.

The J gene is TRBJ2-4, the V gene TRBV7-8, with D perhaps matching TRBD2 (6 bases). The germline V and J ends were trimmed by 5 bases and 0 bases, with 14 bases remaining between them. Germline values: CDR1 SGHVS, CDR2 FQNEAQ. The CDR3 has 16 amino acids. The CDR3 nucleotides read TGTGCCAGCAGCAATGGGACTCTCTTAGCCAAAAACATTCAGTACTTC. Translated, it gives CASSNGTLLAKNIQYF.

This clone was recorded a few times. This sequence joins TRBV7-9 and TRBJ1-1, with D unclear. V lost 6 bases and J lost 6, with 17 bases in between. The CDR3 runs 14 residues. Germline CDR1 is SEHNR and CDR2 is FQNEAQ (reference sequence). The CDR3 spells CASSSISSGSEAFF. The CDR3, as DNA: TGTGCCAGCAGTTCTATATCAAGCGGGTCTGAAGCTTTCTTT.

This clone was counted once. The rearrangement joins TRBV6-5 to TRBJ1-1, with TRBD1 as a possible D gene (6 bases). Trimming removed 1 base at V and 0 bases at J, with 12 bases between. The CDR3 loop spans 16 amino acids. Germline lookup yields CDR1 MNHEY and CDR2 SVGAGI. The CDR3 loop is CASSYYVDRMNTEAFF. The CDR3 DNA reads TGTGCCAGCAGTTACTACGTTGACAGGATGAACACTGAAGCTTTCTTT.

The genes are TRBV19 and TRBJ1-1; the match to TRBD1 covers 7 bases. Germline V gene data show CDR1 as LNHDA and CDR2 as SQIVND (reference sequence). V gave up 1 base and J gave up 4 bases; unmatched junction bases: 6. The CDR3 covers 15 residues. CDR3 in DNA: TGTGCCAGTAGTATAGTTCCAGGGGGAGGCACTGAAGCTTTCTTT. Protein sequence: CASSIVPGGGTEAFF.

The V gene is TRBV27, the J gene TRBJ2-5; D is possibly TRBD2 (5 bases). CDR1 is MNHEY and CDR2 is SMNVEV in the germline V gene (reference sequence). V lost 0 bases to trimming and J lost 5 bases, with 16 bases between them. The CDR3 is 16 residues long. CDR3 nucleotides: TGTGCCAGCAGTTTATCGAGTCCGGGATCATTGGAGACCCAGTACTTC. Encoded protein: CASSLSSPGSLETQYF.

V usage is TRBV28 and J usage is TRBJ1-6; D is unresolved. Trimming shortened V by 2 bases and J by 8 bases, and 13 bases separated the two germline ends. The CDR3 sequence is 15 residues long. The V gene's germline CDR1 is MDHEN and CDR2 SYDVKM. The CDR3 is CASSLNGVPYSPLHF. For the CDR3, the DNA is TGTGCCAGCAGTTTAAACGGGGTGCCCTATTCACCCCTCCACTTT. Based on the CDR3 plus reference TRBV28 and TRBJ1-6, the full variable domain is DVKVTQSSRYLVKRTGEKVFLECVQDMDHENMFWYRQDPGLGLRLIYFSYDVKMKEKGDIPEGYSVSREKKERFSLILESASTNQTSMYLCASSLNGVPYSPLHFGNGTRLTVT.

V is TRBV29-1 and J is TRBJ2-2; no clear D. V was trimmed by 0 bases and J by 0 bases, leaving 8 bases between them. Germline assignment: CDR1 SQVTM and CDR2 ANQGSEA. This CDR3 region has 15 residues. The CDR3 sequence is CSVEDGTANTGELFF. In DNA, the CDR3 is TGCAGCGTTGAAGATGGCACAGCGAACACCGGGGAGCTGTTTTTT.

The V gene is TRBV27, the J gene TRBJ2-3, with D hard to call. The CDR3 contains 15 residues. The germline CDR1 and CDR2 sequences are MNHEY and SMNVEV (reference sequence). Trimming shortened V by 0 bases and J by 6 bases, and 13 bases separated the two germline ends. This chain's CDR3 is CASSLSTRLGDTQYF. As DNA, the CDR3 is TGTGCCAGCAGTTTATCGACCAGGTTAGGGGATACGCAGTATTTT.

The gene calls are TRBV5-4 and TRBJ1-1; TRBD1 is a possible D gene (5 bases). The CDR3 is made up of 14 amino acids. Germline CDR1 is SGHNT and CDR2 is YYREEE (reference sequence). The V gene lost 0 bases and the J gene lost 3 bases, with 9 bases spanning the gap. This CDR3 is CASSLVGQYTEAFF. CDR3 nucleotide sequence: TGTGCCAGCAGCTTGGTGGGGCAGTACACTGAAGCTTTCTTT.

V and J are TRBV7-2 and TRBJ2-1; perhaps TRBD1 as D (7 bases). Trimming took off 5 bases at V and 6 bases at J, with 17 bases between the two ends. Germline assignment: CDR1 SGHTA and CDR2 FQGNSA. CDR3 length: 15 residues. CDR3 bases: TGTGCCAGCAGCCCTCCCGGCCAGGGGGGCAATGAGCAGTTCTTC. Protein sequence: CASSPPGQGGNEQFF. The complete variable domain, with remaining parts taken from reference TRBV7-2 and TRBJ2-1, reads GAGVSQSPSNKVTEKGKDVELRCDPISGHTALYWYRQSLGQGLEFLIYFQGNSAPDKSGLPSDRFSAERTGGSVSTLTIQRTQQEDSAVYLCASSPPGQGGNEQFFGPGTRLTVL.

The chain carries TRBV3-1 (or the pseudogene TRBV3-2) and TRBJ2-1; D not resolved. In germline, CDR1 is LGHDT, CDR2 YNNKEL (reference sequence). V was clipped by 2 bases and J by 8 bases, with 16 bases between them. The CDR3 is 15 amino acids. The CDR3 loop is CASSQFESRAHEQFF. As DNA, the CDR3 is TGTGCCAGCAGCCAATTTGAGTCAAGGGCACATGAGCAGTTCTTC.

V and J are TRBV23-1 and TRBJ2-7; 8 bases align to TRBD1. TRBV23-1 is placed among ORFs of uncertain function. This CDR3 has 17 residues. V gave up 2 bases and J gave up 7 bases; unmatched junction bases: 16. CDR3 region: CASSQRPKPGQDKEQYF. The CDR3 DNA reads TGCGCCAGCAGTCAACGGCCGAAACCGGGACAGGATAAGGAGCAGTACTTC.

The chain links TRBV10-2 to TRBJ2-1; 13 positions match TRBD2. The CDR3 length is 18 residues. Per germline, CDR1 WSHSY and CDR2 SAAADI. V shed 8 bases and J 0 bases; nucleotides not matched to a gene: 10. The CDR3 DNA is TGCGCCAGCGGAAAAGGGACTAGCGGGATTAGCTCCTACAATGAGCAGTTCTTC. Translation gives CASGKGTSGISSYNEQFF.

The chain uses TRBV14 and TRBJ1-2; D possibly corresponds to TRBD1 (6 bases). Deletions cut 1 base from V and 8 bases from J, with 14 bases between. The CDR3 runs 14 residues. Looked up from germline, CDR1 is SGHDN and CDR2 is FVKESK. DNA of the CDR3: TGTGCCAGCAGCCAAGTCCCGGGGGCAGGGGGCTACACCTTC. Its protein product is CASSQVPGAGGYTF.

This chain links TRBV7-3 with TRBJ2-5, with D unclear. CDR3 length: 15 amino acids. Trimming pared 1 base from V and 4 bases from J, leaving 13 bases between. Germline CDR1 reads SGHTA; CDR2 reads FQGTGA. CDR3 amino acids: CASSLIGTTRETQYF. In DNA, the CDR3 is TGTGCCAGCAGCTTAATTGGCACAACCCGAGAGACCCAGTACTTC.

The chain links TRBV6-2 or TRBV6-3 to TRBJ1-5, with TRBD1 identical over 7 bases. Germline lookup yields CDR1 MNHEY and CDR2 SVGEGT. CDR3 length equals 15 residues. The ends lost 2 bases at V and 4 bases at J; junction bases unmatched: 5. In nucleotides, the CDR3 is TGTGCCAGCAGTTACGCGACAGGGTTAAATCAGCCCCAGCATTTT. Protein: CASSYATGLNQPQHF.

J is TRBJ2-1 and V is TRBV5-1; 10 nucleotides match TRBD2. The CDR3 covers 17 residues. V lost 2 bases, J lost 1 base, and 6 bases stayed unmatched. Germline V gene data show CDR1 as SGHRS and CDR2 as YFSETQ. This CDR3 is CASSLIMGLASYNEQFF. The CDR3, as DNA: TGCGCCAGCAGCTTAATTATGGGACTAGCGTCCTACAATGAGCAGTTCTTC. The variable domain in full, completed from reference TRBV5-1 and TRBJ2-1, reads KAGVTQTPRYLIKTRGQQVTLSCSPISGHRSVSWYQQTPGQGLQFLFEYFSETQRNKGNFPGRFSGRQFSNSRSEMNVSTLELGDSALYLCASSLIMGLASYNEQFFGPGTRLTVL.

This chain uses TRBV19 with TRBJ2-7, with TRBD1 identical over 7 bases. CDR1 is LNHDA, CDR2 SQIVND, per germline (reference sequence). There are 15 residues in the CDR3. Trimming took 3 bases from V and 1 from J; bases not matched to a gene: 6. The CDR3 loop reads CASSISQGESYEQYF. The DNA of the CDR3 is TGTGCCAGTAGTATTAGTCAGGGGGAATCCTACGAGCAGTACTTC.

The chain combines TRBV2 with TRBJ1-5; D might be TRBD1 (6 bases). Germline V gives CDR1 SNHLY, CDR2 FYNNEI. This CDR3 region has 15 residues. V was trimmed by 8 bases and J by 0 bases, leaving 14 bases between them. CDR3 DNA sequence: TGTGCCAGCTCGAGGGAGGGGGATAGCAATCAGCCCCAGCATTTT. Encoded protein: CASSREGDSNQPQHF.

In DNA form, the CDR3 reads TGCGCCAGCAGCCCCGGGACTAGCGGGAACACCGGGGAGCTGTTTTTT. It specifies CASSPGTSGNTGELFF. The V gene is TRBV5-1, the J gene TRBJ2-2, with TRBD2 matching over 11 bases. The junction had 3 bases not matched to a gene; V was cut back by 4 bases and J by 1 base. CDR3 length: 16 amino acids. Germline V gene data show CDR1 as SGHRS and CDR2 as YFSETQ.

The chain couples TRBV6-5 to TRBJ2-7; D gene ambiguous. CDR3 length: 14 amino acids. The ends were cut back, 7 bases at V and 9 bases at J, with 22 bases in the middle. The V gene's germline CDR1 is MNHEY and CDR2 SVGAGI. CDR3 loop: CASTSSTVPRGQYF. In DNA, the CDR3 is TGTGCCAGCACCTCATCGACGGTGCCAAGAGGGCAGTACTTC.

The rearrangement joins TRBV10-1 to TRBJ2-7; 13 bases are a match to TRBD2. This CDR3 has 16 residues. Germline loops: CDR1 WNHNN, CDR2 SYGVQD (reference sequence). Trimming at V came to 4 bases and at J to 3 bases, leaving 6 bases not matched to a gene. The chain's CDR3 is CASSASGLAGVYEQYF. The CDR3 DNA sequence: TGCGCCAGCAGTGCAAGCGGACTAGCGGGAGTCTACGAGCAGTACTTC.

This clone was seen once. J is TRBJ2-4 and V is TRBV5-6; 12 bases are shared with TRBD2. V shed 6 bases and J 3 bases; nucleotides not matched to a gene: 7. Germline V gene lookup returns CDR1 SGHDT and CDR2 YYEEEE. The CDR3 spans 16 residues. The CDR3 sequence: CASNGLAGGVKNIQYF. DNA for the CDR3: TGTGCCAGCAACGGGCTAGCGGGAGGGGTCAAAAACATTCAGTACTTC. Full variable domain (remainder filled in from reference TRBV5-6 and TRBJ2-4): DAGVTQSPTHLIKTRGQQVTLRCSPKSGHDTVSWYQQALGQGPQFIFQYYEEEERQRGNFPDRFSGHQFPNYSSELNVNALLLGDSALYLCASNGLAGGVKNIQYFGAGTRLSVL.

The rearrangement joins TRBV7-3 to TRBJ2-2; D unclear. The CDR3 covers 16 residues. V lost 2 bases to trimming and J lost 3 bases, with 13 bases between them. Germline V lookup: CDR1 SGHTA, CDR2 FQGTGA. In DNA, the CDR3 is TGTGCCAGCAGCTTATTAGGCGCCCAGGACACCGGGGAGCTGTTTTTT. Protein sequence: CASSLLGAQDTGELFF.

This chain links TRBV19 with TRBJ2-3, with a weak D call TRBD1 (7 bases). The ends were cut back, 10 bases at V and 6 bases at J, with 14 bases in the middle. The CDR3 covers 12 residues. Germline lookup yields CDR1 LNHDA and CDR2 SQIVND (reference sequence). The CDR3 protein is CATSPGGDTQYF. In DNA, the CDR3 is TGTGCCACCTCCCCAGGGGGGGATACGCAGTATTTT.

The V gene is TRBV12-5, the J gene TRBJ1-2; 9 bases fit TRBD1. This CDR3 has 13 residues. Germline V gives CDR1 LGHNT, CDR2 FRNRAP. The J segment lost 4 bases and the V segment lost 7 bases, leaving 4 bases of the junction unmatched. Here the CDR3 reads CASVLGQGYGYTF. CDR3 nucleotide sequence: TGTGCTAGTGTCCTGGGACAGGGCTATGGCTACACCTTC.